This T cell receptor beta chain was documented in a study of T-cell memory formation after mild COVID-19. The wider study: Most TCR clusters belonged to a single donor.

At least ten counts were recorded for this clonotype. The CDR3 spans 14 residues. The V end was cut by 6 bases, the J end by 0 bases, with 12 bases between. TCRdb recomputed calls from the 5' RACE reads with MiXCR, one row per CDR3 protein. This repertoire shows about 110,000 distinct CDR3 sequences, 15% to 20% found once; its top ten account for roughly 5.5%. Sequencing was performed on PBMCs or a T cell subset sorted from them (not recorded which). This rearrangement joins TRBV12-3 or TRBV12-4 to TRBJ2-7, with TRBD2 as a possible D gene (5 bases). The receptor was isolated from a man between 18 and 29 years old who had mild COVID-19 (a few samples of this study predate the infection). Cell type and time point are not known. Here the CDR3 reads CASSPRLNSYEQYF. The CDR3 nucleotides are TGTGCCAGCAGCCCCCGACTAAACTCCTACGAGCAGTACTTC.